Listed below are T cell receptor beta chains from one sample, sequenced in a study of Ad26.COV2.S vaccination and SARS-CoV-2 variants. Profiling relied on immunoSEQ multiplex PCR, and the TCRdb table lists in-frame clones only, not all of them. The sample gives a few hundred thousand clones, roughly 90% of which show up once; less than 2% is in the top ten. The material was peripheral blood, obtained in a trial of Ad26.COV2.S vaccine versus placebo. These receptors were obtained from a person between 18 and 60 years old who received the Ad26.COV2.S COVID-19 vaccine or a placebo. The CDR3 runs from the conserved cysteine through the conserved F or W.

V gene,CDR3 length,CDR3 protein
TRBV27,14,CASSFSGQGYEQYF
TRBV7-9,17,CASSRTVGGSGSEKLFF
TRBV19,16,CASSIGRTGNTGELFF
TRBV3-1/TRBV3-2,14,CASSQGNRRYEQYF
TRBV5-6,15,CASSLTLKPTGELFF
TRBV5-6,16,CASSFPRHTGSYEQYF
TRBV7-2,16,CASSTFERAGVETQYF
TRBV6-2/TRBV6-3,15,CASSGGGAGANVLTF
TRBV9,13,CASSVATGGEQYF
TRBV7-2,16,CASRTAGGYSYNEQFF
TRBV25-1,16,CASSDLTGSANEKLFF
TRBV5-1,15,CASSLLGGMNTEAFF
TRBV7-9,12,CASSLESSEQFF
TRBV6-2/TRBV6-3,16,CASSSYGGVGSYEQYF
TRBV2,13,CASSGLSIYEQYF
TRBV5-4,15,CASSFSGINTGELFF
TRBV18,15,CASSPLDRAGNEQFF
TRBV7-8,16,CASSYYMQGSSYEQYF
TRBV7-9,15,CASSLGWESNEKLFF
TRBV12-3/TRBV12-4,12,CASTHQGYEQYF
TRBV6-2/TRBV6-3,12,CASSRAILEQYF
TRBV7-2,14,CASTQGKGGEKLFF
TRBV12-3/TRBV12-4,12,CASSRTGYEQYF
TRBV18,17,CASSPFVPSGLGETQYF
TRBV6-5,14,CASSHRDISYEQYF
TRBV7-9,14,CASSWGSDGREAFF
TRBV28,12,CASRFTPDTQYF
TRBV6-5,15,CASSYVQGPNSPLHF
TRBV19,16,CASSPQVDRGNYGYTF
TRBV9,17,CASSVAGLLSGANVLTF
TRBV27,14,CASSSNRGWETQYF
TRBV5-4,15,CASSPRDRGFYEQYF
TRBV29-1,15,CSVGVAGDSTDTQYF